The 27 T cell receptor beta chains in this list originate from one sample, sequenced in a study of OX40 agonist ivuxolimab in advanced cancers. Repertoires were generated with immunoSEQ multiplex PCR, while TCRdb's copy carries only in-frame clones and drops some. The sample yields about 80,000 clones, nearly 95% seen once. The source was CD4+ or CD8+ T cells sorted from blood, collected in a trial of the OX40 agonist ivuxolimab. The source is an adult with an advanced solid tumor such as melanoma, head and neck, liver or kidney cancer.

This chain connects TRBV10-3 to TRBJ1-3, with D maybe TRBD1 (5 bases). The CDR3 totals 15 residues. Trimming took 8 bases from V and 0 from J, leaving 14 bases between them. Germline CDR1 and CDR2: ENHRY and SYGVKD. This chain's CDR3 is CAIRGESRSGNTIYF. The CDR3 DNA reads TGTGCCATCCGGGGGGAGAGTCGCTCTGGAAACACCATATATTTT.

The chain's CDR3 is CASSLRGYRCEQYF. DNA of the CDR3: TGTGCCAGCAGCTTACGGGGTTATCGGTGCGAGCAGTACTTC. The chain recombines TRBV13 with TRBJ2-7, with D possibly being TRBD2 (5 bases). Germline V CDR1 and CDR2: PRHDT, FYEKMQ (reference sequence). CDR3 size: 14 residues. Trimming took 2 bases from V and 6 from J, leaving 14 bases between them. The full variable domain, rest sourced from reference TRBV13 and TRBJ2-7, is AAGVIQSPRHLIKEKRETATLKCYPIPRHDTVYWYQQGPGQDPQFLISFYEKMQSDKGSIPDRFSAQQFSDYHSELNMSSLELGDSALYFCASSLRGYRCEQYFGPGTRLTVT.

The chain employs TRBV7-9 and TRBJ2-5; 9 bases match TRBD2. The germline gives CDR1 SEHNR, CDR2 FQNEAQ (reference sequence). This CDR3 spans 18 amino acids. The ends lost 6 bases at V and 2 bases at J; junction bases unmatched: 16. CDR3 sequence (DNA): TGTGCCAGCAGTCTACCTCGGGGTAGCGGGAGTTTGCAAGAGACCCAGTACTTC. This sequence encodes CASSLPRGSGSLQETQYF.

This clone has only a few counts. This chain uses TRBV7-9 with TRBJ1-5; D ambiguous. Looked up from germline, CDR1 is SEHNR and CDR2 is FQNEAQ (reference sequence). V lost 4 bases and J 0 bases, leaving 10 bases between the germline ends. This CDR3 is built from 15 residues. The CDR3 loop is CASSSYADSNQPQHF. In DNA form, the CDR3 reads TGTGCCAGCAGCTCGTATGCGGATAGCAATCAGCCCCAGCATTTT.

This chain links TRBV7-8 with TRBJ2-7, with D unclear. The V end lost 1 base, the J end lost 4 bases, and 5 bases lay between the germline ends. The CDR3 length is 12 residues. CDR1 and CDR2 from the germline V gene are SGHVS and FQNEAQ. CDR3 amino acids: CASSLDLYEQYF. DNA for the CDR3: TGTGCCAGCAGCTTAGACTTGTACGAGCAGTACTTC.

The gene calls are TRBV4-1 and TRBJ1-1, with D perhaps matching TRBD1 (5 bases). The CDR3 sequence is 19 residues long. Looked up from germline, CDR1 is MGHRA and CDR2 is YSYEKL. Trimming shortened V by 4 bases and J by 1 base, and 25 bases separated the two germline ends. The chain's CDR3 is CASSPRVGDPQERNTEAFF. DNA of the CDR3: TGCGCCAGCAGCCCACGAGTTGGGGACCCTCAGGAAAGGAACACTGAAGCTTTCTTT.

The chain carries TRBV13 and TRBJ2-3; 10 bases match TRBD2. J lost 5 bases, V lost 4 bases, and 6 bases had no gene match. The germline V gene has CDR1 PRHDT and CDR2 FYEKMQ (reference sequence). The CDR3 is 15 amino acids. The CDR3 is CASSSGLAEGDTQYF. The CDR3, as DNA: TGTGCCAGCAGCTCAGGACTAGCGGAAGGAGATACGCAGTATTTT.

The chain is built from TRBV7-2 and TRBJ1-3; D not resolved. Trimming took 3 bases from V and 2 from J, leaving 5 bases between them. The CDR3 has 13 amino acids. Looked up from germline, CDR1 is SGHTA and CDR2 is FQGNSA. The CDR3 coding sequence is TGTGCCAGCAGCTTGACGACTGGAAACACCATATATTTT. The encoded protein is CASSLTTGNTIYF.

The rearrangement joins TRBV9 to TRBJ2-2; no definite D call. From germline, CDR1 is SGDLS and CDR2 YYNGEE. This CDR3 comprises 14 residues. Deletions cut 3 bases from V and 1 base from J, with 7 bases between. The CDR3 region has the DNA TGTGCCAGCAGCGGCGGATTGAACACCGGGGAGCTGTTTTTT. Its translation: CASSGGLNTGELFF.

The chain uses TRBV29-1 and TRBJ2-5, with 12 nucleotides matching TRBD2. Looked up from germline, CDR1 is SQVTM and CDR2 is ANQGSEA. CDR3 size: 15 residues. V shed 6 bases, J shed 4 bases, and the junction held 9 bases outside the gene matches. The CDR3, as DNA: TGCAGCGTCCCGACTAGCGGGAGCTGGGGAGAGACCCAGTACTTC. It yields the protein CSVPTSGSWGETQYF.

This chain links TRBV6-5 with TRBJ2-7; TRBD2 agrees at 12 bases. The germline CDR1 and CDR2 sequences are MNHEY and SVGAGI. The CDR3 has 16 amino acids. The junction had 6 bases not matched to a gene; V was cut back by 0 bases and J by 6 bases. The CDR3 sequence: CASSYSRTSGVSEQYF. The DNA of the CDR3 is TGTGCCAGCAGTTACTCCAGGACTAGCGGGGTCTCCGAGCAGTACTTC.

V usage is TRBV29-1 and J usage is TRBJ2-7, with D uncertain. The CDR3 totals 12 residues. Germline-derived CDR1 and CDR2 are SQVTM and ANQGSEA. The V end was cut by 4 bases, the J end by 5 bases, with 12 bases between. CDR3 amino acids: CSVVGNWDEQYF. The CDR3 region has the DNA TGCAGCGTTGTTGGAAACTGGGACGAGCAGTACTTC.

The chain joins TRBV5-6 to TRBJ1-1; D remains ambiguous. V lost 3 bases, J lost 6 bases, and 9 bases lay in between. The CDR3 extends over 12 amino acids. Germline V gene lookup returns CDR1 SGHDT and CDR2 YYEEEE. The CDR3 loop is CASSSSYAEAFF. In DNA form, the CDR3 reads TGTGCCAGCAGCTCGAGTTACGCTGAAGCTTTCTTT.

V usage is TRBV27 and J usage is TRBJ2-7, with D perhaps TRBD1 (6 bases). CDR3 length: 13 residues. Germline loops: CDR1 MNHEY, CDR2 SMNVEV (reference sequence). Trimming stripped 3 bases from V and 1 base from J, with 7 bases between. CDR3 in DNA: TGTGCCAGCAGTTTGGACAGTTCCTACGAGCAGTACTTC. This encodes CASSLDSSYEQYF.

This chain links TRBV7-9 with TRBJ2-7, with TRBD2 matching 8 bases. The CDR3 length is 16 residues. Germline V gives CDR1 SEHNR, CDR2 FQNEAQ (reference sequence). V shed 5 bases, J shed 5 bases, and the junction held 14 bases outside the gene matches. The CDR3 region has the DNA TGTGCCAGCAGCCCTCGGGCCAGCGGGAGCACGAACGAGCAGTACTTC. It codes for CASSPRASGSTNEQYF.

This sequence joins TRBV5-5 and TRBJ1-4; TRBD1 agrees at 7 bases. Germline V lookup: CDR1 SGHKS, CDR2 YYEKEE (reference sequence). The CDR3 extends over 13 amino acids. The trim removed 4 bases at V and 4 bases at J, leaving 1 base unmatched. DNA of the CDR3: TGTGCCAGCAGCGGGGACAGTAATGAAAAACTGTTTTTT. Protein sequence: CASSGDSNEKLFF.

The CDR3, as DNA: TGTGCCAGTAGTAAGAGGTTGGGCAGGTCTCTGGAGGAGGGGGGCACAGATACGCAGTATTTT. Translated, it gives CASSKRLGRSLEEGGTDTQYF. The chain combines TRBV19 with TRBJ2-3; D may correspond to TRBD1 or TRBD2 (6 bases each). The CDR3 consists of 21 residues. Between the trimmed V and J ends, which lost 4 bases and 1 base, there was a span of 30 bases. CDR1 and CDR2 (germline): LNHDA, SQIVND (reference sequence).

V gene TRBV7-9 combines with J gene TRBJ2-7; maybe TRBD2 (6 bases). V was cut by 10 bases and J by 9 bases, with 13 bases left in between. The CDR3 totals 10 residues. Germline loops: CDR1 SEHNR, CDR2 FQNEAQ (reference sequence). The CDR3 DNA sequence: TGTGCCACCGGCCCGACTAGGCAGTACTTC. Amino acids: CATGPTRQYF.

The chain combines TRBV4-3 with TRBJ1-5; no clear D gene. CDR1 and CDR2 from the germline V gene are LGHNA and YSLEER. The ends were cut back, 4 bases at V and 1 base at J, with 11 bases in the middle. CDR3 size: 15 residues. The CDR3 region is CASSPSGSSNQPQHF. In DNA form, the CDR3 reads TGCGCCAGCAGCCCCTCTGGTTCGAGCAATCAGCCCCAGCATTTT.

This clone was seen once. The rearrangement joins TRBV9 to TRBJ2-2; 7 nucleotides align to TRBD2. J gave up 6 bases and V 4 bases, and 18 bases lay outside the gene matches. The CDR3 extends over 18 amino acids. Germline V CDR1 and CDR2: SGDLS, YYNGEE. CDR3 sequence (DNA): TGTGCCAGCAGCCATGCCAAACACGCGGGAGTTGATGCCGGGGAGCTGTTTTTT. Its translation is CASSHAKHAGVDAGELFF.

This chain joins TRBV4-3 and TRBJ1-2, with D tentatively TRBD1 (5 bases). CDR3 length: 16 amino acids. CDR1 is LGHNA, CDR2 YSLEER, per germline. V was clipped by 0 bases and J by 8 bases, with 19 bases between them. CDR3 sequence: CASSQDRAGNRLGYTF. The DNA for the CDR3 is TGCGCCAGCAGCCAAGATAGGGCAGGGAACCGTCTAGGCTACACCTTC.

CDR3 nucleotides: TGTGCCTGGAGTGAATGGAGGGGGCCCTCGGGTAACACTGAAGCTTTCTTT. It yields the protein CAWSEWRGPSGNTEAFF. J is TRBJ1-1 and V is TRBV30, with 7 bases lining up with TRBD1. The junction had 13 bases not matched to a gene; V was cut back by 1 base and J by 2 bases. The CDR3 extends over 17 amino acids. CDR1 GTSNPN and CDR2 SVGIG come from the germline V gene (reference sequence).

This chain joins TRBV11-2 and TRBJ2-1; unclear D gene. CDR1 is SGHAT, CDR2 FQNNGV, per germline. The CDR3 loop spans 13 amino acids. The ends were cut back, 2 bases at V and 7 bases at J, with 9 bases in the middle. The CDR3, as DNA: TGTGCCAGCAGCTTATCTACCGAGAATGAGCAGTTCTTC. Its protein is CASSLSTENEQFF. The full variable domain, in which reference TRBV11-2 and TRBJ2-1 provide the parts outside the CDR3, is EAGVAQSPRYKIIEKRQSVAFWCNPISGHATLYWYQQILGQGPKLLIQFQNNGVVDDSQLPKDRFSAERLKGVDSTLKIQPAKLEDSAVYLCASSLSTENEQFFGPGTRLTVL.

This chain connects TRBV5-6 to TRBJ2-2; D gene ambiguous. CDR3 length: 14 residues. The V and J ends lost 0 bases and 5 bases respectively, with 8 bases between them. The germline V gene encodes CDR1 SGHDT and CDR2 YYEEEE. CDR3 residues: CASSLVRITGELFF. In DNA form, the CDR3 reads TGTGCCAGCAGCTTGGTGCGCATAACCGGGGAGCTGTTTTTT.

This chain joins TRBV7-9 and TRBJ2-7; D remains ambiguous. This CDR3 is 14 amino acids long. Germline values: CDR1 SEHNR, CDR2 FQNEAQ (reference sequence). V lost 2 bases and J lost 6, with 14 bases in between. The CDR3: CASSLSGPTPEQYF. The CDR3 DNA is TGTGCCAGCAGCTTATCCGGTCCAACCCCCGAGCAGTACTTC.

V is TRBV7-9 and J is TRBJ2-7; 13 bases match TRBD2. Germline V CDR1 and CDR2: SEHNR, FQNEAQ (reference sequence). Germline trimming cut 1 base from V and 2 bases from J; bases unmatched to any gene: 5. The CDR3 covers 17 residues. CDR3 region: CASSLEVGLAGAYEQYF. CDR3 DNA sequence: TGTGCCAGCAGCTTAGAGGTAGGACTAGCGGGAGCCTACGAGCAGTACTTC.

This chain joins TRBV4-3 and TRBJ2-7; 8 nucleotides align to TRBD1. This CDR3 spans 15 amino acids. The germline CDR1 and CDR2 sequences are LGHNA and YSLEER. The ends lost 9 bases at V and 1 base at J; junction bases unmatched: 11. Written as DNA, the CDR3 is TGCGCCAGTAATTCACCGGGACAGGAGTCCTACGAGCAGTACTTC. Protein sequence: CASNSPGQESYEQYF.